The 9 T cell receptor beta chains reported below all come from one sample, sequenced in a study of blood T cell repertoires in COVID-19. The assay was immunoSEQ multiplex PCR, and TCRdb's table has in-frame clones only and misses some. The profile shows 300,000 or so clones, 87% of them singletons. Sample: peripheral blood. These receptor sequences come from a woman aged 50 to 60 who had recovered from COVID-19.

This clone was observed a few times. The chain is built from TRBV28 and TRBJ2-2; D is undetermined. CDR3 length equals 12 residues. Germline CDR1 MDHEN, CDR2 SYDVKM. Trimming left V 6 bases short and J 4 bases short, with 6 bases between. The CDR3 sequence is CASRRTTGELFF. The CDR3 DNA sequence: TGTGCCAGCAGGAGAACCACCGGGGAGCTGTTTTTT.

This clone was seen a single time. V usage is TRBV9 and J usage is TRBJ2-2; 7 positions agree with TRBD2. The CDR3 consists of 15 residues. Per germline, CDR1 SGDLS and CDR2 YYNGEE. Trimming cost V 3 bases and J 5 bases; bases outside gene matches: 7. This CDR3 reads CASSESGLGTGELFF. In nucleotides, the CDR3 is TGTGCCAGCAGCGAAAGCGGACTAGGGACCGGGGAGCTGTTTTTT. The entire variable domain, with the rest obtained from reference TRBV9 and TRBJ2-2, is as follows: DSGVTQTPKHLITATGQRVTLRCSPRSGDLSVYWYQQSLDQGLQFLIQYYNGEERAKGNILERFSAQQFPDLHSELNLSSLELGDSALYFCASSESGLGTGELFFGEGSRLTVL.

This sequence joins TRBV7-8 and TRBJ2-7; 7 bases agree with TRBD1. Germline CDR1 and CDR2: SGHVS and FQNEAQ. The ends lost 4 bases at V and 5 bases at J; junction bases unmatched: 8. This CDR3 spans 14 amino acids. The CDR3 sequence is CASSYHRDRNEQYF. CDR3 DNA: TGTGCCAGCAGCTACCACCGGGACAGAAACGAGCAGTACTTC.

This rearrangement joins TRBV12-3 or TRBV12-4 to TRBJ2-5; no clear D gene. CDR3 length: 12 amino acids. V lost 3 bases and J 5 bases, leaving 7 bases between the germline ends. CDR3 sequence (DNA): TGTGCCAGCAGTTTTCACTGGGAGACCCAGTACTTC. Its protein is CASSFHWETQYF.

In nucleotides, the CDR3 is TGTGCCAGCAGCCGAGGACTAGCGGGGTACACCGGGGAGCTGTTTTTT. Translation gives CASSRGLAGYTGELFF. V is TRBV28 and J is TRBJ2-2; 12 bases align to TRBD2. V shed 6 bases and J 3 bases; nucleotides not matched to a gene: 5. Germline V CDR1 and CDR2: MDHEN, SYDVKM. The CDR3 is 16 residues long.

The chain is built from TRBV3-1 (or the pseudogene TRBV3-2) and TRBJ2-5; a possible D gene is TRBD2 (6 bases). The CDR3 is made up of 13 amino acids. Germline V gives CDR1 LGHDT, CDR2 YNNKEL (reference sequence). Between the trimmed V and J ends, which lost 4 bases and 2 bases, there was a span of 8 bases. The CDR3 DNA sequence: TGTGCCAGCAGCCTGGGGGGTCAAGAGACCCAGTACTTC. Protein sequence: CASSLGGQETQYF.

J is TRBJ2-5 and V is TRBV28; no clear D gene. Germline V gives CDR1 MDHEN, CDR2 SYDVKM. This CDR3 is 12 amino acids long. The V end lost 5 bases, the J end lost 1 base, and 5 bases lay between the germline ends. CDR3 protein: CASSPGQETQYF. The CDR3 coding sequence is TGTGCCAGCAGTCCCGGCCAAGAGACCCAGTACTTC.

As DNA, the CDR3 is TGTGCCAGCAGCCTGAGAAGGTCCAGGAATCAGCCCCAGCATTTT. Residues: CASSLRRSRNQPQHF. V and J are TRBV28 and TRBJ1-5; no firm D call. CDR3 length equals 15 residues. Germline CDR1 is MDHEN and CDR2 is SYDVKM. Trimming shortened V by 6 bases and J by 4 bases, and 16 bases separated the two germline ends.

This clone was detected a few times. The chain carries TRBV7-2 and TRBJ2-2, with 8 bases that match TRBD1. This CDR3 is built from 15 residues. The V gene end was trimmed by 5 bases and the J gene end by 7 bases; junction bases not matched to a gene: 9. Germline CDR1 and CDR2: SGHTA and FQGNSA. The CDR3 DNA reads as TGTGCCAGCAGCACCCGGACAGGGATGGTCGGGGAGCTGTTTTTT. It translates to CASSTRTGMVGELFF.